Detailed here is one TCR beta chain. Its antigen is still unknown. The gene symbols are mouse symbols. The data were obtained in a study of CD8+ T cells in alopecia areata. General study results and limits: Possibly because of HLA-related factors, TCR sharing was less clear across patients than in mice.

The sorting of pooled cutaneous lymph node cells relied on CD4, CD8alpha, NKG2D, NKG2ACE and other markers. In each case, RNA was isolated and then reverse transcribed into cDNA as the sequencing template. Assay: immunoSEQ multiplex PCR; the TCRdb copy retains only in-frame clones and omits some. The record shows about 270,000 clones for this sample, with no singletons present. The material sequenced was CD4+ T cells sorted from a lymph node. The clonotype comes from a C3H/HeJ mouse with alopecia areata. The MHC haplotype of the strain is H2-k.

CDR3: CASSDLRGGDTGQLYF. CDR3 bases read: TGTGCCAGCAGTGATCTCAGGGGAGGAGACACCGGG. V gene TRBV13-1 combines with J gene TRBJ2-2; D might be TRBD1 (6 bases). The CDR3 extends 4 residues past the end of the read, so its final part is completed from the germline J gene. V gave up 1 base and J gave up 3 bases, with 13 bases separating them. The CDR3 is 16 amino acids. Germline V gives CDR1 NSHNY, CDR2 SYGAGN.